These 18 T cell receptor beta chains were all obtained from the same sample, sequenced in a study of sequential checkpoint blockade in melanoma. Assay: immunoSEQ multiplex PCR; the TCRdb copy retains only in-frame clones and omits some. Here the sample spans a few thousand clones, roughly 36% being singletons. Treatment here: randomized to nivolumab then ipilimumab (arm A) or the reverse (arm B). The sequences come from tumor tissue (inferred from file names), collected from a patient given nivolumab and ipilimumab in sequence. The receptor set was obtained from a human donor with melanoma.

The genes are TRBV28 and TRBJ2-1; 9 bases are shared with TRBD2. V shed 1 base and J 9 bases; nucleotides not matched to a gene: 7. CDR1 MDHEN and CDR2 SYDVKM come from the germline V gene. The CDR3 spans 15 residues. CDR3: CASSLSGGRAAEQFF. CDR3 sequence (DNA): TGTGCCAGCAGTTTATCAGGCGGGAGGGCCGCTGAGCAGTTCTTC. Together with reference TRBV28 and TRBJ2-1, the CDR3 gives the full variable domain: DVKVTQSSRYLVKRTGEKVFLECVQDMDHENMFWYRQDPGLGLRLIYFSYDVKMKEKGDIPEGYSVSREKKERFSLILESASTNQTSMYLCASSLSGGRAAEQFFGPGTRLTVL.

The chain recombines TRBV9 with TRBJ2-1; D unresolved. Per germline, CDR1 SGDLS and CDR2 YYNGEE. CDR3 size: 16 residues. V lost 0 bases and J 0 bases, leaving 10 bases between the germline ends. Here the CDR3 reads CASSVDIRGSYNEQFF. CDR3 bases: TGTGCCAGCAGCGTAGACATCCGAGGCTCCTACAATGAGCAGTTCTTC. The entire variable domain, with the rest obtained from reference TRBV9 and TRBJ2-1, is as follows: DSGVTQTPKHLITATGQRVTLRCSPRSGDLSVYWYQQSLDQGLQFLIQYYNGEERAKGNILERFSAQQFPDLHSELNLSSLELGDSALYFCASSVDIRGSYNEQFFGPGTRLTVL.

The rearrangement uses TRBV28 and TRBJ2-2, with a tentative D call TRBD2 (7 bases). Per the germline V gene, CDR1 is MDHEN and CDR2 is SYDVKM. This CDR3 is built from 15 residues. The germline V and J ends were trimmed by 3 bases and 6 bases, with 14 bases remaining between them. The CDR3 protein is CASSLGGGSSGELFF. DNA for the CDR3: TGTGCCAGCAGTTTGGGGGGCGGGAGTTCCGGGGAGCTGTTTTTT.

The chain has TRBV6-8 and TRBJ2-7; TRBD2 agrees at 10 bases. The ends lost 6 bases at V and 4 bases at J; junction bases unmatched: 18. The CDR3 length is 18 residues. Germline-derived CDR1 and CDR2 are MNHGY and SAAAGT. CDR3 nucleotides: TGTGCCAGCAGGCTCCGTTCACCTAGGACTAGCGGATCTTACGAGCAGTACTTC. Encoded protein: CASRLRSPRTSGSYEQYF.

The chain combines TRBV30 with TRBJ1-4; D uncertain. From germline, CDR1 is GTSNPN and CDR2 SVGIG (reference sequence). V was clipped by 3 bases and J by 4 bases, with 9 bases between them. CDR3 length: 13 amino acids. The DNA for the CDR3 is TGTGCCTGGAGCGGACGGAATAATGAAAAACTGTTTTTT. Amino acid sequence: CAWSGRNNEKLFF.

This rearrangement joins TRBV6-8 to TRBJ2-3; D is perhaps TRBD2 (6 bases). CDR1 and CDR2 (germline): MNHGY, SAAAGT. This CDR3 is 13 amino acids long. Deletions cut 1 base from V and 6 bases from J, with 8 bases between. The CDR3: CASSYFGTDTQYF. DNA of the CDR3: TGTGCCAGCAGTTACTTCGGGACTGATACGCAGTATTTT.

By proportion, this clone is medium-sized. The rearrangement uses TRBV6-8 and TRBJ2-6; D is unresolved. Germline CDR1 is MNHGY and CDR2 is SAAAGT. The CDR3 is made up of 15 amino acids. V was clipped by 5 bases and J by 0 bases, with 8 bases between them. The CDR3 loop is CASSDTDSGANVLTF. The CDR3 DNA reads as TGTGCCAGCAGTGACACGGACTCTGGGGCCAACGTCCTGACTTTC.

V and J are TRBV9 and TRBJ1-2, with D hard to call. V was shortened by 5 bases and J by 6 bases, with 14 bases between the two germline ends. Germline CDR1 and CDR2: SGDLS and YYNGEE. The CDR3 length is 13 residues. The CDR3 spells CASSPPQIHGYTF. The CDR3 region has the DNA TGTGCCAGCAGTCCCCCACAGATTCATGGCTACACCTTC. The variable domain in full, with the rest retrieved from reference TRBV9 and TRBJ1-2, is DSGVTQTPKHLITATGQRVTLRCSPRSGDLSVYWYQQSLDQGLQFLIQYYNGEERAKGNILERFSAQQFPDLHSELNLSSLELGDSALYFCASSPPQIHGYTFGSGTRLTVV.

This chain connects TRBV6-1 to TRBJ1-2; 9 nucleotides align to TRBD1. V dropped 1 base and J dropped 4; count of bases not matched to a gene: 4. CDR3 length: 15 residues. Germline loops: CDR1 MNHNS, CDR2 SASEGT. The CDR3 loop reads CASSEVGQGSYGYTF. CDR3 coding DNA: TGTGCCAGCAGTGAAGTGGGACAGGGATCCTATGGCTACACCTTC.

This clone was found many times. The J gene is TRBJ1-1, the V gene TRBV7-7; 7 bases map to TRBD1. This CDR3 is 17 amino acids long. Germline values: CDR1 SSHAT, CDR2 FNYEAQ (reference sequence). J was trimmed by 0 bases and V by 6 bases; bases with no gene match: 13. CDR3 region: CASRLPTTGAMNTEAFF. The CDR3 DNA reads as TGTGCCAGCAGACTACCCACAACAGGGGCTATGAACACTGAAGCTTTCTTT.

This clone was seen a handful of times. The chain employs TRBV19 and TRBJ1-1; 8 bases agree with TRBD1. From germline, CDR1 is LNHDA and CDR2 SQIVND (reference sequence). V dropped 5 bases and J dropped 7; count of bases not matched to a gene: 3. The CDR3 loop spans 12 amino acids. CDR3 sequence: CASSLTGGEAFF. The CDR3, as DNA: TGTGCCAGTAGTTTAACAGGGGGTGAAGCTTTCTTT. Using reference TRBV19 and TRBJ1-1 for the parts outside the CDR3, the full variable domain is DGGITQSPKYLFRKEGQNVTLSCEQNLNHDAMYWYRQDPGQGLRLIYYSQIVNDFQKGDIAEGYSVSREKKESFPLTVTSAQKNPTAFYLCASSLTGGEAFFGQGTRLTVV.

CDR3 DNA sequence: TGTGCCACCAGCAGAGATCGAGCGGGATTATTCTACAATGAGCAGTTCTTC. Encoded protein: CATSRDRAGLFYNEQFF. The V gene is TRBV15, the J gene TRBJ2-1; 7 nucleotides line up with TRBD2. Germline V lookup: CDR1 LNHNV, CDR2 YYDKDF (reference sequence). Unmatched junction bases numbered 8, after V lost 0 bases and J lost 3 bases. This CDR3 spans 17 amino acids.

This clone was picked up a small number of times. The genes are TRBV7-6 and TRBJ2-2; D is uncertain. The CDR3 length is 15 residues. V lost 5 bases, J lost 3 bases, and 13 bases lay in between. Germline CDR1 SGHVS, CDR2 FNYEAQ. Here the CDR3 reads CASSPDIRHTGELFF. The CDR3 coding sequence is TGTGCCAGCAGCCCAGACATTAGGCACACCGGGGAGCTGTTTTTT.

This clone was observed a handful of times. The rearrangement uses TRBV11-3 and TRBJ2-1, with D perhaps TRBD2 (6 bases). The CDR3 is made up of 14 amino acids. The V and J ends lost 3 bases and 3 bases respectively, with 9 bases between them. CDR1 is SGHNT and CDR2 is YENEEA in the germline V gene. CDR3 protein: CASSLVGGYNEQFF. CDR3 sequence (DNA): TGTGCCAGCAGCTTGGTCGGGGGCTACAATGAGCAGTTCTTC.

This clone was seen a few times. V gene TRBV18 combines with J gene TRBJ2-1; 12 nucleotides align to TRBD2. Germline V gives CDR1 KGHSH, CDR2 LQKENI. This CDR3 contains 15 residues. V shed 5 bases, J shed 5 bases, and the junction held 4 bases outside the gene matches. The DNA for the CDR3 is TGTGCCAGCTCAAAACTAGCGGGAGGAAACAATGAGCAGTTCTTC. Translated: CASSKLAGGNNEQFF.

The chain couples TRBV6-8 to TRBJ2-5; a weak D match, TRBD2 (6 bases). The CDR3 totals 14 residues. The germline V gene encodes CDR1 MNHGY and CDR2 SAAAGT. V was shortened by 8 bases and J by 2 bases, with 15 bases between the two germline ends. CDR3 coding DNA: TGTGCCAGCGGAACCAGCGGGCTTCAAGAGACCCAGTACTTC. Its protein is CASGTSGLQETQYF.

The rearrangement links TRBV6-8 to TRBJ2-7; the match to TRBD2 covers 13 bases. This CDR3 contains 15 residues. Per germline, CDR1 MNHGY and CDR2 SAAAGT. The V gene end was trimmed by 2 bases and the J gene end by 4 bases; junction bases not matched to a gene: 2. The CDR3 protein is CASSYEGLAGYEQYF. In DNA form, the CDR3 reads TGTGCCAGCAGTTACGAGGGACTAGCGGGGTACGAGCAGTACTTC.

In its sample, this clone is large. The chain uses TRBV9 and TRBJ2-1; weak D call: TRBD2 (5 bases). The CDR3 runs to 13 residues. Deletions cut 5 bases from V and 5 bases from J, with 11 bases between. Germline loops: CDR1 SGDLS, CDR2 YYNGEE. CDR3 sequence: CASRGFGDNEQFF. The CDR3, as DNA: TGTGCCAGCAGAGGTTTCGGGGACAATGAGCAGTTCTTC.